The clone carrying this T cell receptor (beta chain) came up many times. Germline lookup yields CDR1 LGHNA and CDR2 YSLEER. The CDR3 runs to 15 residues. V lost 4 bases to trimming and J lost 4 bases, with 13 bases between them. This specimen comes from a study of T-cell reconstitution after alpha-beta-depleted transplantation in children. This sample's TCRbeta library carried unique molecular identifier barcodes. MiXCR, applied by TCRdb to the PCR reads, yields one record per CDR3 protein. The sample holds hundreds of thousands of distinct CDR3 sequences, around 16% seen once. The clonotype was recovered from a human donor who donated a stem cell graft to a child with acute myeloid leukemia. The rearrangement joins TRBV4-3 to TRBJ1-4, with TRBD1 as a possible D gene (6 bases). Sample: PBMCs from the stem cell graft donor, taken from the stem cell graft. The CDR3 here is CASSPDTGSNEKLFF. The CDR3 DNA reads TGCGCCAGCAGCCCGGATACAGGGAGTAATGAAAAACTGTTTTTT.